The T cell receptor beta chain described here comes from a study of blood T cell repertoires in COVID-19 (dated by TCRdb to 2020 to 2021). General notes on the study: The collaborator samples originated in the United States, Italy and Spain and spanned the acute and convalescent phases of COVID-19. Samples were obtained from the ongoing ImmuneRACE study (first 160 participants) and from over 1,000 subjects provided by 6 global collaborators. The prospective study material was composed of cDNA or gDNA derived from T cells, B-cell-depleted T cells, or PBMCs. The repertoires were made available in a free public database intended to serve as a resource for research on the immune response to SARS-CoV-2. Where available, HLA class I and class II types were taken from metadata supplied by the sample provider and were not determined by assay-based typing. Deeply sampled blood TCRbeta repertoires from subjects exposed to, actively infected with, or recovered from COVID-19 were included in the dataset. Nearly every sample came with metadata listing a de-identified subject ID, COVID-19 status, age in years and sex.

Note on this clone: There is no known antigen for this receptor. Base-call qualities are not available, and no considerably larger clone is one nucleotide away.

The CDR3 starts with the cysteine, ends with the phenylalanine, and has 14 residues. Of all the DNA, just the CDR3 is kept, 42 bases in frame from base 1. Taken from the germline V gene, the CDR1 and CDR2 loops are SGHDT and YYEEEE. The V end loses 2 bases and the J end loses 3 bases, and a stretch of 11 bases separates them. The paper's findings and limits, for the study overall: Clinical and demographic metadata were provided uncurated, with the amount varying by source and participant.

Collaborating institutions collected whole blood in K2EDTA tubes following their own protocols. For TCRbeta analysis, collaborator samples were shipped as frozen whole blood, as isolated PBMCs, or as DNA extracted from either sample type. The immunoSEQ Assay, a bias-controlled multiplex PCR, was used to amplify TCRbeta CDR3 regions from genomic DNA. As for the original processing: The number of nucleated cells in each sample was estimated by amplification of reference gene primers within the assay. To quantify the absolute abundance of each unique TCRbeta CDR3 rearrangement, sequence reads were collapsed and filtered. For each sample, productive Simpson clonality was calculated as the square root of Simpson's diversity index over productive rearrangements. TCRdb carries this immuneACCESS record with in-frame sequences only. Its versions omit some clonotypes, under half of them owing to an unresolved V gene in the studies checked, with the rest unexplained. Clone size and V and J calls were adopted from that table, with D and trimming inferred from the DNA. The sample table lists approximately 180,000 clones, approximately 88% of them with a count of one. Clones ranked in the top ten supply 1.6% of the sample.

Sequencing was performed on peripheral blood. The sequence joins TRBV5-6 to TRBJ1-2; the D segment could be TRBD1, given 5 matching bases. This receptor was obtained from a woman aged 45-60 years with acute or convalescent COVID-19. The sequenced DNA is TGTGCCAGCAGCTTTACGGGGGTGGACTATGGCTACACCTTC. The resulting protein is CASSFTGVDYGYTF.